This T cell receptor beta chain was observed in a study of graft-versus-host responses after intestinal transplantation. Per the germline V gene, CDR1 is SEHNR and CDR2 is FQNEAQ (reference sequence). V lost 1 base and J lost 5, with 2 bases in between. The CDR3 runs to 11 residues. Study findings and constraints: The study associated peak circulating GvH clone levels with early post-transplant HvG declines. Where graft-donor T cell macrochimerism was present, patients had high graft-versus-host to host-versus-graft clonal ratios in allografts. Recipient marrow showed GvH clones, some seen first in ileum or blood.

As regards this clone: Its antigen remains unidentified.

Data came from immunoSEQ multiplex PCR; TCRdb stores just in-frame clones and leaves some out. The sample contains about 98,000 clones, 86% of which appear only once. Sequencing used PBMCs, obtained 255 days after intestinal transplant. This sequence was found in a human patient who received an intestinal transplant, so some T cells may come from the graft donor. The V and J genes are TRBV7-9 and TRBJ2-5; D not certain. CDR3 nucleotides: TGTGCCAGCAGCTTAGACGAGACCCAGTACTTC. Its protein product is CASSLDETQYF. The variable domain in full, with the rest retrieved from reference TRBV7-9 and TRBJ2-5, is DTGVSQNPRHKITKRGQNVTFRCDPISEHNRLYWYRQTLGQGPEFLTYFQNEAQLEKSRLLSDRFSAERPKGSFSTLEIQRTEQGDSAMYLCASSLDETQYFGPGTRLLVL.